This T cell receptor (beta chain) was recorded in a study of blood T cell repertoires in COVID-19. Study-level background: The cDNA or gDNA used as material had been derived from T cells, B-cell-depleted T cells, or PBMCs.

Between the trimmed V and J ends, which lost 5 bases and 14 bases, there was a span of 13 bases. This CDR3 has 11 residues. Germline values: CDR1 SGHAT, CDR2 FQNNGV. Measured with immunoSEQ multiplex PCR; TCRdb has only the in-frame clones, and not every one. This sample has about 59,000 clones; 81% occur once, and the top ten carry more than 30%. The Seattle patients, enrolled during active infection, were followed longitudinally. The sequence derives from a man in his sixties with COVID-19, enrolled during active disease. J is TRBJ1-3 and V is TRBV11-2; possible D gene TRBD1, 5 bases. Sequencing was done on a sample of peripheral blood. CDR3 loop: CASSPWKGLYF. The CDR3, as DNA: TGTGCCAGCAGCCCCTGGAAGGGGCTATATTTT.